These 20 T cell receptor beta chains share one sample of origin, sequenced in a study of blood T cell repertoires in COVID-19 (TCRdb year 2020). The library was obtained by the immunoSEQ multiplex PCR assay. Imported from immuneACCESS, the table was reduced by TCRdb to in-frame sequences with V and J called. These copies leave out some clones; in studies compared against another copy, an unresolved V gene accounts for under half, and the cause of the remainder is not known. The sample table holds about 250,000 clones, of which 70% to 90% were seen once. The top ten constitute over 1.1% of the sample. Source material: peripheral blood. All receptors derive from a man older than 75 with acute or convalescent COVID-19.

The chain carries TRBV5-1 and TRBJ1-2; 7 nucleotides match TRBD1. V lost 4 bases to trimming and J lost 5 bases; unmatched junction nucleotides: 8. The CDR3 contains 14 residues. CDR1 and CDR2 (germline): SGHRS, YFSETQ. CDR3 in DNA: TGCGCCAGCAGCCTTGGCGGGACAGCTTATGGCTACACCTTC. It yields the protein CASSLGGTAYGYTF.

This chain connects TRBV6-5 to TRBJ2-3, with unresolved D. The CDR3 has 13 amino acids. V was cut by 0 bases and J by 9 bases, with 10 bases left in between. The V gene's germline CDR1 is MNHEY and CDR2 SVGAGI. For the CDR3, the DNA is TGTGCCAGCAGTTACTCGAACTCTAGAACGCAGTATTTT. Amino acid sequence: CASSYSNSRTQYF.

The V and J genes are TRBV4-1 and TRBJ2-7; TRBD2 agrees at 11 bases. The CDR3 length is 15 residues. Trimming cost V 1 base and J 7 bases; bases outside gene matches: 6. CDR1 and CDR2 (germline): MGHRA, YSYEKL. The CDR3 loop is CASSQGGLAEAEQYF. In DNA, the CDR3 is TGCGCCAGCAGCCAAGGGGGACTAGCGGAGGCGGAGCAGTACTTC.

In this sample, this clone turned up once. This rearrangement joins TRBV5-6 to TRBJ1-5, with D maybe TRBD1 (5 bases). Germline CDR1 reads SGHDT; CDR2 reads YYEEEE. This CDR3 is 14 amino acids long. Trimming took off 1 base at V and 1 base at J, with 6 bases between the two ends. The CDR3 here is CASSLRGSNQPQHF. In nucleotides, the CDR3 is TGTGCCAGCAGCTTGAGGGGAAGCAATCAGCCCCAGCATTTT.

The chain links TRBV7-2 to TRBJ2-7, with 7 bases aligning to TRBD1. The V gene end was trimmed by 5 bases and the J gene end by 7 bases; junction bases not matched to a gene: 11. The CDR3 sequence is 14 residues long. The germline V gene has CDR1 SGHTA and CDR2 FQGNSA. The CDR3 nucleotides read TGTGCCAGCAGCCCCTACAGGGGTGGGGGAGAGCAGTACTTC. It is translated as CASSPYRGGGEQYF.

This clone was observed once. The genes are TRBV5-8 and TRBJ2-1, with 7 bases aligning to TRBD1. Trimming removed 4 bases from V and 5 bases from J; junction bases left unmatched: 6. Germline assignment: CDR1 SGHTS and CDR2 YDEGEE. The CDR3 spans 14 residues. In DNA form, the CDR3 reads TGTGCCAGCAGCCGGGGACAGTCAAACAATGAGCAGTTCTTC. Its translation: CASSRGQSNNEQFF.

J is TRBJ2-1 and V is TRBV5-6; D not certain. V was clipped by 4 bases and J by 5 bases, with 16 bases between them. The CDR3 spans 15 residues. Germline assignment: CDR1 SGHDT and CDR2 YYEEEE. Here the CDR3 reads CASSLLRLIHNEQFF. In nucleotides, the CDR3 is TGTGCCAGCAGCCTTCTTCGACTTATACACAATGAGCAGTTCTTC.

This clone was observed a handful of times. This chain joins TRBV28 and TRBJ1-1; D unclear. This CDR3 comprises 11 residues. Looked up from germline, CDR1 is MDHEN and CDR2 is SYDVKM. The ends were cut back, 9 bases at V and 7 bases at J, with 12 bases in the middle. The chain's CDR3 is CASLERSEAFF. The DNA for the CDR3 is TGTGCCAGTTTGGAGAGGAGTGAAGCTTTCTTT.

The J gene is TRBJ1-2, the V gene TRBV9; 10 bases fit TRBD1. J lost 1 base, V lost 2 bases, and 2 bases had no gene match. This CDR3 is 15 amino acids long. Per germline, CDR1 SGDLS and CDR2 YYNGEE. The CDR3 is CASSVTGGYNYGYTF. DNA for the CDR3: TGTGCCAGCAGCGTGACAGGGGGCTATAACTATGGCTACACCTTC.

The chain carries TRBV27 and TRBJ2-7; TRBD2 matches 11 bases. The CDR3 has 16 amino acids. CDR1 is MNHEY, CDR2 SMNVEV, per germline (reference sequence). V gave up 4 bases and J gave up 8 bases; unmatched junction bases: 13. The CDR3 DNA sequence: TGTGCCAGCAGTTCCTCATACGGGACTAGCGGAGGTCAGCAGTACTTC. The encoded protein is CASSSSYGTSGGQQYF.

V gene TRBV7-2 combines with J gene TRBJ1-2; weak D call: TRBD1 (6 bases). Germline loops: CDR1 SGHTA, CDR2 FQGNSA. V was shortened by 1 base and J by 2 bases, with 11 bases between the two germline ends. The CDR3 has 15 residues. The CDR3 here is CASSLGSGQNYGYTF. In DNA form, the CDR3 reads TGTGCCAGCAGCTTAGGGTCTGGACAGAACTATGGCTACACCTTC. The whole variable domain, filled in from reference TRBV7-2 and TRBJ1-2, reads GAGVSQSPSNKVTEKGKDVELRCDPISGHTALYWYRQSLGQGLEFLIYFQGNSAPDKSGLPSDRFSAERTGGSVSTLTIQRTQQEDSAVYLCASSLGSGQNYGYTFGSGTRLTVV.

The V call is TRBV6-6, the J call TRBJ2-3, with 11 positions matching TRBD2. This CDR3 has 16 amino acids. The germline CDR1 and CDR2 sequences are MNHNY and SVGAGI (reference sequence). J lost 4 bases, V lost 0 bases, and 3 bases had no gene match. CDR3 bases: TGTGCCAGCAGTTACTCACTAGCGGGAGAGGCAGATACGCAGTATTTT. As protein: CASSYSLAGEADTQYF.

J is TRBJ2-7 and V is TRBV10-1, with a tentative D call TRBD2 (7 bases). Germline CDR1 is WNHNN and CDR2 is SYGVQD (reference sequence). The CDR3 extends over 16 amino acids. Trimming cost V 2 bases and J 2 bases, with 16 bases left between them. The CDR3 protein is CASSERGGVLTYEQYF. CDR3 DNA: TGCGCCAGCAGTGAGAGGGGGGGGGTGCTTACCTACGAGCAGTACTTC.

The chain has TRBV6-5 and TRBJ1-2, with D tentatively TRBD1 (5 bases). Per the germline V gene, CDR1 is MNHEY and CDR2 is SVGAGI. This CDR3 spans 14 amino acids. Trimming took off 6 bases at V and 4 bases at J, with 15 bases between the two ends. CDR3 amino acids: CASSSPKQGYGYTF. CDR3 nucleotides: TGTGCCAGCAGCTCCCCGAAGCAGGGCTATGGCTACACCTTC.

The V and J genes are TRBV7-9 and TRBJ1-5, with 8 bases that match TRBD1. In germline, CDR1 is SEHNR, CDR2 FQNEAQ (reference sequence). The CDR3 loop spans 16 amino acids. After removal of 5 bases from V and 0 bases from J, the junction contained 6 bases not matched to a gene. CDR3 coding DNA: TGTGCCAGCAGCGACAGGGGCACCGATAGCAATCAGCCCCAGCATTTT. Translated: CASSDRGTDSNQPQHF.

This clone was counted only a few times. For the CDR3, the DNA is TGTGCCAGCCAAAAAGCGGGACAAAACATTCAGTACTTC. This sequence encodes CASQKAGQNIQYF. This sequence joins TRBV19 and TRBJ2-4; 7 bases are a match to TRBD2. CDR3 length: 13 residues. V lost 9 bases and J lost 5; bases outside the gene matches: 7. CDR1 is LNHDA, CDR2 SQIVND, per germline (reference sequence).

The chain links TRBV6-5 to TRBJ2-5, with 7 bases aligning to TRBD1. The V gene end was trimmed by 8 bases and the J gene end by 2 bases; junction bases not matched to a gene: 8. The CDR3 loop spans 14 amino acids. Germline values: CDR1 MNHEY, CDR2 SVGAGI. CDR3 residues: CASCQGQTQETQYF. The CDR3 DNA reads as TGTGCCAGCTGTCAGGGACAGACACAAGAGACCCAGTACTTC.

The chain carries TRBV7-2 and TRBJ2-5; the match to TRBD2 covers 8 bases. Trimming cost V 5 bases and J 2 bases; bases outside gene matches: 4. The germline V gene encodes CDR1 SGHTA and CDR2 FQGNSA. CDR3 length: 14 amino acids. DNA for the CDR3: TGTGCCAGCAGCCGCGGGAGGCTTCAAGAGACCCAGTACTTC. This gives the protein CASSRGRLQETQYF.

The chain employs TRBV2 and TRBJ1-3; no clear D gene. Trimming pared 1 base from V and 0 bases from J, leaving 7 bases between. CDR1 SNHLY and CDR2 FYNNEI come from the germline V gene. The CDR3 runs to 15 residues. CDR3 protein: CASSEGLPSGNTIYF. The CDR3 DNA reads TGTGCCAGCAGTGAAGGACTCCCCTCTGGAAACACCATATATTTT.

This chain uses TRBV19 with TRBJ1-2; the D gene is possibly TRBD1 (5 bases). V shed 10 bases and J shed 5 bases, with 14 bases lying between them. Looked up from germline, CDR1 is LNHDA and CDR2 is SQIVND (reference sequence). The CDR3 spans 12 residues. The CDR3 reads CATRAGTYGYTF. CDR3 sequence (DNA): TGTGCCACCCGGGCAGGGACTTATGGCTACACCTTC.